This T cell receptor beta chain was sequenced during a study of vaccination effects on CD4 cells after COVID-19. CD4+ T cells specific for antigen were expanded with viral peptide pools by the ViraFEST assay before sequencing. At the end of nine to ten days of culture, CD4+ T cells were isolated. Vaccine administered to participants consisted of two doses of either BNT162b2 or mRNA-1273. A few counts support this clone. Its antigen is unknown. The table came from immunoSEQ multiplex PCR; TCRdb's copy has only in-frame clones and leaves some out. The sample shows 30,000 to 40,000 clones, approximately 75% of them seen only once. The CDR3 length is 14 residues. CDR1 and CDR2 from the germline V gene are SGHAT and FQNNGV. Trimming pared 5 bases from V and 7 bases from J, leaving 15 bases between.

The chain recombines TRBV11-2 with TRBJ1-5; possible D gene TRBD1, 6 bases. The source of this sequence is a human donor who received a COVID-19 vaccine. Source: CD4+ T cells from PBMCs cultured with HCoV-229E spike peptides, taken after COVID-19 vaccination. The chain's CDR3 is CASSPDGQYQPQHF. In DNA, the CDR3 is TGTGCCAGCAGCCCCGATGGACAGTACCAGCCCCAGCATTTT.